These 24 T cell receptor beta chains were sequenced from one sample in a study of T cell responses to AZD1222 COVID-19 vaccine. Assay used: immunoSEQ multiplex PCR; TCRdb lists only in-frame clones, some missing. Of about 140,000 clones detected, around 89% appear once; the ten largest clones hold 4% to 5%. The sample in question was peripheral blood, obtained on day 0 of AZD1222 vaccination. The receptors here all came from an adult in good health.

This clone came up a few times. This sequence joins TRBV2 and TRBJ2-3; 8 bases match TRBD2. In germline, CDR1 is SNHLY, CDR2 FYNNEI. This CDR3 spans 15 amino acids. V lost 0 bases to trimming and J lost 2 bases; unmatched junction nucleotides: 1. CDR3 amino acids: CASSEASGNTDTQYF. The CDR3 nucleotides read TGTGCCAGCAGTGAAGCTAGCGGGAACACAGATACGCAGTATTTT.

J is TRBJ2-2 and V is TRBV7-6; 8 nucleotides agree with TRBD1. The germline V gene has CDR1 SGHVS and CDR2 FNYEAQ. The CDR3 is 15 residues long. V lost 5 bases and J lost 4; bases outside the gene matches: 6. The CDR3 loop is CASSLGQVGTGELFF. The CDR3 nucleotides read TGTGCCAGCAGCCTGGGACAGGTGGGCACCGGGGAGCTGTTTTTT.

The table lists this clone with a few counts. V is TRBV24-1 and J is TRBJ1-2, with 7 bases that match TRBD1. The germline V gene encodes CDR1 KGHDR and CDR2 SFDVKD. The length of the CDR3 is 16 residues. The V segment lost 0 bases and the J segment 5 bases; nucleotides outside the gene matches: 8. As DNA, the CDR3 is TGTGCCACCAGTGATTTGCGCCTAGGGGGCCGGTATGGCTACACCTTC. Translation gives CATSDLRLGGRYGYTF.

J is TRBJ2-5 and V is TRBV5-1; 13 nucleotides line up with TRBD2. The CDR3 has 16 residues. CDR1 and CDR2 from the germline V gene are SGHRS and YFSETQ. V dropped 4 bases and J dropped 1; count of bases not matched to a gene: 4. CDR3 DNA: TGCGCCAGCAGCCCAGGACTAGCGGGAGTCCAAGAGACCCAGTACTTC. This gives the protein CASSPGLAGVQETQYF.

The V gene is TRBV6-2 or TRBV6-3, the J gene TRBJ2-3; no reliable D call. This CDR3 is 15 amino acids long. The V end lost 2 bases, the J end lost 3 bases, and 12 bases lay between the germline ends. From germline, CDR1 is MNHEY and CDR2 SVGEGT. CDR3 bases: TGTGCCAGCAGTTACACAACTTCCCTGACAGATACGCAGTATTTT. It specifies CASSYTTSLTDTQYF.

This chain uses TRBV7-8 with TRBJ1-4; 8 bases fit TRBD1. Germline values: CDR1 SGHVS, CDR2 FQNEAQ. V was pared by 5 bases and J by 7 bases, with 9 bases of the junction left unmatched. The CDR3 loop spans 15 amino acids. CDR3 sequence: CASSPRQGRGEKLFF. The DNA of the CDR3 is TGTGCCAGCAGCCCGAGACAGGGGAGGGGTGAAAAACTGTTTTTT.

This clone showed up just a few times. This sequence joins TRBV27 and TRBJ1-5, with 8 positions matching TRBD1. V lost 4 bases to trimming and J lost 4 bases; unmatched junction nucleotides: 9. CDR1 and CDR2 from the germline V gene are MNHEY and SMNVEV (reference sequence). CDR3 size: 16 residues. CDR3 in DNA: TGTGCCAGCAGTTCCCTGACAGGGGCTCGTAATCAGCCCCAGCATTTT. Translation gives CASSSLTGARNQPQHF.

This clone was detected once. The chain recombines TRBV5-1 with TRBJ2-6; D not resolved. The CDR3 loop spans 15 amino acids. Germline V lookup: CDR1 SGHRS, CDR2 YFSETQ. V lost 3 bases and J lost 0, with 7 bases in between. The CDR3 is CASSSVNSGANVLTF. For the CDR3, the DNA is TGCGCCAGCAGCTCGGTAAACTCTGGGGCCAACGTCCTGACTTTC.

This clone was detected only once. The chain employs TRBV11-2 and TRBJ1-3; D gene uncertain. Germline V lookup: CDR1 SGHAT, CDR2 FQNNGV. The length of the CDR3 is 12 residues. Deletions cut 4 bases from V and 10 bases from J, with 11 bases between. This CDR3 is CASSSTERTIYF. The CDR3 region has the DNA TGTGCCAGCAGCTCCACCGAGAGGACCATATATTTT.

The CDR3 coding sequence is TGTGCCAGCAGTGATGCAGGAAGGTGGACTGAAGCTTTCTTT. Its protein is CASSDAGRWTEAFF. The V gene is TRBV6-1, the J gene TRBJ1-1; the D is unclear. V was cut by 3 bases and J by 5 bases, with 13 bases left in between. The CDR3 totals 14 residues. The V gene's germline CDR1 is MNHNS and CDR2 SASEGT.

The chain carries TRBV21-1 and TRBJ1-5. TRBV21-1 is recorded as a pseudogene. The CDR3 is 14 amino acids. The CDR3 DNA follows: TGTGCCAGCAGCCTCGGGGGGTGCAATCAGCCCCAGCATTTT. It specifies CASSLGGCNQPQHF.

CDR3 residues: CASSSTTGPHTGELFF. DNA of the CDR3: TGTGCCAGCAGTTCAACAACAGGGCCCCACACCGGGGAGCTGTTTTTT. The chain is built from TRBV11-2 and TRBJ2-2, with D possibly TRBD1 on 6 matching bases. The V end lost 6 bases, the J end lost 3 bases, and 17 bases lay between the germline ends. The CDR3 runs 16 residues. Per germline, CDR1 SGHAT and CDR2 FQNNGV.

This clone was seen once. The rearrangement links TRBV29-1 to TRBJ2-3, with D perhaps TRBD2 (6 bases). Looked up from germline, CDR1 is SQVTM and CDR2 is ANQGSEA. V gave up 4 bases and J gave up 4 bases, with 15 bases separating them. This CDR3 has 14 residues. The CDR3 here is CSVGLASVSDTQYF. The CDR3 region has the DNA TGCAGCGTTGGGTTGGCTAGCGTTTCAGATACGCAGTATTTT.

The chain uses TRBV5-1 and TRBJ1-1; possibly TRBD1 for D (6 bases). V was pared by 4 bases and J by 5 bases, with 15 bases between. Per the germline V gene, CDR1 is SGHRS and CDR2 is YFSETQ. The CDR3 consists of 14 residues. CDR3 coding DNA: TGCGCCAGCAGCATTGGCGGAGGGGGGACTGAAGCTTTCTTT. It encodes CASSIGGGGTEAFF.

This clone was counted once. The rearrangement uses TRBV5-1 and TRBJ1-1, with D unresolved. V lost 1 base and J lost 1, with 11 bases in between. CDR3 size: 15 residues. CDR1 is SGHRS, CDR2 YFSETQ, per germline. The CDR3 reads CASSLWTGRNTEAFF. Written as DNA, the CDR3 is TGCGCCAGCAGCTTGTGGACCGGCCGGAACACTGAAGCTTTCTTT.

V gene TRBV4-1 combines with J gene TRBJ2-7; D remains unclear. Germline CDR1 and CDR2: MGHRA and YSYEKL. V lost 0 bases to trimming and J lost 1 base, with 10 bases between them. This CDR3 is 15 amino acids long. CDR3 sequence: CASSQDPERSYEQYF. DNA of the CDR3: TGCGCCAGCAGCCAAGATCCCGAAAGATCCTACGAGCAGTACTTC.

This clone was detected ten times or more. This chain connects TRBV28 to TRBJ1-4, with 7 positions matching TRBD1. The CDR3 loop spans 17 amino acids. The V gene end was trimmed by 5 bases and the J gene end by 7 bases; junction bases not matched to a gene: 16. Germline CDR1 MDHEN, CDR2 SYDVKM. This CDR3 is CASSLFSQTGRVEKLFF. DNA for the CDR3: TGTGCCAGCAGTCTCTTTAGCCAGACAGGGCGGGTTGAAAAACTGTTTTTT.

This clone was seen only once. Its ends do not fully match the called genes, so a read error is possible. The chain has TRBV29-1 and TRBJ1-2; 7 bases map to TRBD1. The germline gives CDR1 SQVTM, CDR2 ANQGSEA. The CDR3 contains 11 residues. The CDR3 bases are TGCAGCGTTGAAGATGGGACAGCTAGGAACTTC. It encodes CSVEDGTARNF.

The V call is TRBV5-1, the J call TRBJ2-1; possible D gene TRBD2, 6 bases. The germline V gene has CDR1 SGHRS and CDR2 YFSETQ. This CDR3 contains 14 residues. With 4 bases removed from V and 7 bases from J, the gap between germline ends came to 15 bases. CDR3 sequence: CASSQEGRWNEQFF. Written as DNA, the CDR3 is TGCGCCAGCAGCCAGGAGGGCCGGTGGAATGAGCAGTTCTTC.

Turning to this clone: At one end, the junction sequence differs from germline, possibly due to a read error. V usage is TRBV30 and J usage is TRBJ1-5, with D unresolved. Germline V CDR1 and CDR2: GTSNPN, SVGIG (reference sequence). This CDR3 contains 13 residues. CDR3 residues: CAWRAFYHRSCEF. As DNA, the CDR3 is TGTGCCTGGAGGGCTTTTTACCACCGGTCGTGTGAGTTT. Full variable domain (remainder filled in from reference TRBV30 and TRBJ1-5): SQTIHQWPATLVQPVGSPLSLECTVEGTSNPNLYWYRQAAGRGLQLLFYSVGIGQISSEVPQNLSASRPQDRQFILSSKKLLLSDSGFYLCAWRAFYHRSCEFGDGTRLSIL.

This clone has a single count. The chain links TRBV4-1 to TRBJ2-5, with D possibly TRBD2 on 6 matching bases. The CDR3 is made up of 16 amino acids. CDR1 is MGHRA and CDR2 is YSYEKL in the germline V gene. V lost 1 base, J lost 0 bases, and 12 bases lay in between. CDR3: CASSQGGWTNQETQYF. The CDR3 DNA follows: TGCGCCAGCAGCCAAGGGGGTTGGACTAACCAAGAGACCCAGTACTTC.

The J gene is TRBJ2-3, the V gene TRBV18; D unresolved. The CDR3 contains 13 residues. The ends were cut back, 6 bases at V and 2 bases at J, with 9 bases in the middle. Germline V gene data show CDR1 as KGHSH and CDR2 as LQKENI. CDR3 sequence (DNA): TGTGCCAGCTCCCGCGCTCACACAGATACGCAGTATTTT. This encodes CASSRAHTDTQYF.

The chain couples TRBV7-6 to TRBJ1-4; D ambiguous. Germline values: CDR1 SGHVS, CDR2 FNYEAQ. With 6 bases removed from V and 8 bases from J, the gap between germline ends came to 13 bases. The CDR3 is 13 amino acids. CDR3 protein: CASSQSRREKLFF. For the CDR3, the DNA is TGTGCCAGCAGTCAATCCCGCCGAGAAAAACTGTTTTTT.

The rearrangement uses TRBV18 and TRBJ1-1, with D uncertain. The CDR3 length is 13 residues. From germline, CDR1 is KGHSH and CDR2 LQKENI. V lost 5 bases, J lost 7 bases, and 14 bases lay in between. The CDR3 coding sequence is TGTGCCAGCTCATCTCAATTAGATCTTGAAGCTTTCTTT. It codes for CASSSQLDLEAFF.